These 27 T cell receptor beta chains were all obtained from the same sample, sequenced in a study of shared clonotypes between healthy human individuals. TCRdb keeps only in-frame clones here, not all; method: immunoSEQ multiplex PCR. The data contain over a million clones, about four fifths of them singletons. The sequenced sample consisted of memory CD4+ T cells from PBMCs. Described subset: CD45RA-negative fraction. These receptors originate from a man between 18 and 29 years old in good health. Some clones in this sample may be carry-over from other donors' samples.

There are a few counts of this clone. The sample contains more than one DNA sequence encoding this CDR3. This CDR3 is CASSEGLAGYEQYF. In nucleotides, the CDR3 is TGCGCCAGCAGTGAGGGACTAGCGGGATACGAGCAGTACTTC. The gene calls are TRBV10-1 and TRBJ2-7; 12 bases are a match to TRBD2. CDR1 is WNHNN, CDR2 SYGVQD, per germline (reference sequence). V lost 2 bases to trimming and J lost 4 bases; unmatched junction nucleotides: 0. The CDR3 spans 14 residues.

V is TRBV10-3 and J is TRBJ2-5; 11 nucleotides match TRBD2. The CDR3 length is 15 residues. Germline CDR1 reads ENHRY; CDR2 reads SYGVKD. V was clipped by 3 bases and J by 2 bases; unmatched bases: 2. CDR3: CAISDRTSGQETQYF. In DNA form, the CDR3 reads TGTGCCATCAGTGATCGGACTAGCGGGCAAGAGACCCAGTACTTC.

This chain connects TRBV3-2 to TRBJ2-4. TRBV3-2 is a pseudogene segment. This CDR3 has 8 residues. The CDR3 region is CASSQEYF. The CDR3 DNA is TGTGCCAGCAGCCAAGAGTACTTC.

The chain's CDR3 is CASSLVGSASMNTEAFF. The CDR3 DNA reads as TGCGCCAGCAGCTTAGTGGGGTCAGCATCCATGAACACTGAAGCTTTCTTT. The chain has TRBV5-1 and TRBJ1-1, with D unclear. The V gene's germline CDR1 is SGHRS and CDR2 YFSETQ. V lost 2 bases and J 0 bases, leaving 17 bases between the germline ends. The CDR3 sequence is 17 residues long.

This chain uses TRBV5-3 with TRBJ2-5, with D perhaps matching TRBD2 (5 bases). TRBV5-3 is known as an ORF, though its function is uncertain. The CDR3 covers 15 residues. V was clipped by 6 bases and J by 5 bases, with 20 bases between them. The DNA for the CDR3 is TGTGCCAGAACCACCCGGCCCTATAGAGGGGAGACCCAGTACTTC. This sequence encodes CARTTRPYRGETQYF.

V usage is TRBV5-6 and J usage is TRBJ2-7, with D perhaps matching TRBD1 (5 bases). CDR1 and CDR2 from the germline V gene are SGHDT and YYEEEE. CDR3 length: 12 amino acids. V shed 4 bases and J shed 5 bases, with 10 bases lying between them. CDR3 nucleotides: TGTGCCAGCAGCGTCCCACAGGACGAGCAGTACTTC. Translated: CASSVPQDEQYF.

The chain links TRBV19 to TRBJ1-4, with D possibly matching TRBD1 (6 bases). Germline V gene sequence: CDR1 LNHDA, CDR2 SQIVND (reference sequence). Trimming left V 3 bases short and J 7 bases short, with 12 bases between. CDR3 length equals 14 residues. Written as DNA, the CDR3 is TGTGCCAGTAGTATGGACAGACTCGGTGAAAAACTGTTTTTT. Translation gives CASSMDRLGEKLFF.

The chain employs TRBV7-9 and TRBJ1-4; 11 nucleotides agree with TRBD1. This CDR3 is built from 15 residues. Unmatched junction bases numbered 6, after V lost 4 bases and J lost 8 bases. Germline V gene data show CDR1 as SEHNR and CDR2 as FQNEAQ (reference sequence). CDR3 in amino acids: CASSSRTGGQEKLFF. The CDR3 region has the DNA TGTGCCAGCAGCTCCCGGACAGGGGGCCAGGAAAAACTGTTTTTT.

V is TRBV7-8 and J is TRBJ2-2; 8 bases align to TRBD2. The CDR3 sequence is 16 residues long. Per the germline V gene, CDR1 is SGHVS and CDR2 is FQNEAQ. The J segment lost 2 bases and the V segment lost 0 bases, leaving 2 bases of the junction unmatched. The CDR3 DNA follows: TGTGCCAGCAGCTTAGCGTGGACTAGCAACACCGGGGAGCTGTTTTTT. Translated: CASSLAWTSNTGELFF. The variable domain in full, completed from reference TRBV7-8 and TRBJ2-2, reads GAGVSQSPRYKVAKRGQDVALRCDPISGHVSLFWYQQALGQGPEFLTYFQNEAQLDKSGLPSDRFFAERPEGSVSTLKIQRTQQEDSAVYLCASSLAWTSNTGELFFGEGSRLTVL.

About this clone: The sample carries other DNA sequences with the same CDR3. The genes are TRBV7-2 and TRBJ2-2; D perhaps matches TRBD2 (6 bases). The length of the CDR3 is 13 residues. From germline, CDR1 is SGHTA and CDR2 FQGNSA. Trimming shortened V by 10 bases and J by 5 bases, and 14 bases separated the two germline ends. CDR3 sequence reads: CATSPGGTGELFF. As DNA, the CDR3 is TGTGCCACCTCGCCTGGGGGGACCGGGGAGCTGTTTTTT.

V is TRBV10-3 and J is TRBJ2-1, with D possibly TRBD2 on 6 matching bases. Germline V CDR1 and CDR2: ENHRY, SYGVKD. Trimming stripped 0 bases from V and 2 bases from J, with 14 bases between. The CDR3 spans 17 residues. DNA for the CDR3: TGTGCCATCAGTGAGTCTGGGACTCACCCGACCTACAATGAGCAGTTCTTC. Its protein product is CAISESGTHPTYNEQFF.

The chain has TRBV11-2 and TRBJ1-2; a possible D gene is TRBD1 (5 bases). V was trimmed by 2 bases and J by 8 bases, leaving 9 bases between them. Germline CDR1 reads SGHAT; CDR2 reads FQNNGV. This CDR3 spans 12 amino acids. This chain's CDR3 is CASSLPGHGYTF. DNA for the CDR3: TGTGCCAGCAGCTTACCGGGGCACGGCTACACCTTC.

The J gene is TRBJ2-1, the V gene TRBV6-5; 12 positions match TRBD2. The junction had 6 bases not matched to a gene; V was cut back by 4 bases and J by 5 bases. Germline CDR1 and CDR2: MNHEY and SVGAGI. CDR3 length: 16 amino acids. The CDR3 DNA follows: TGTGCCAGCAGTTCCAGGACTAGCGGGATTAACAATGAGCAGTTCTTC. Protein: CASSSRTSGINNEQFF.

The chain couples TRBV11-3 to TRBJ2-2; D is unclear. This CDR3 contains 12 residues. V lost 8 bases and J lost 6, with 10 bases in between. Germline V gives CDR1 SGHNT, CDR2 YENEEA. In nucleotides, the CDR3 is TGTGCCAGCCAGAGCGTGGCCGGGGAGCTGTTTTTT. This translates into CASQSVAGELFF.

This clone was counted between two and nine times. At the DNA level, this CDR3 is encoded by other sequences in the same sample as well. The CDR3 DNA sequence: TGTGCCAGCTCACCAGCACAGAACACCGGGGAGCTGTTTTTT. It specifies CASSPAQNTGELFF. The chain is built from TRBV18 and TRBJ2-2; no firm D call. V lost 2 bases and J lost 1, with 5 bases in between. The germline gives CDR1 KGHSH, CDR2 LQKENI. The CDR3 totals 14 residues.

This clone showed up just a few times. V gene TRBV5-1 combines with J gene TRBJ2-7; 11 positions agree with TRBD2. The CDR3 contains 19 residues. The ends lost 5 bases at V and 4 bases at J; junction bases unmatched: 20. Germline V gene lookup returns CDR1 SGHRS and CDR2 YFSETQ. The CDR3: CASSQTGLAGLTLGYEQYF. CDR3 coding DNA: TGCGCCAGCAGTCAAACCGGACTAGCGGGCCTAACCCTGGGGTACGAGCAGTACTTC.

The chain carries TRBV5-1 and TRBJ2-2, with a tentative D call TRBD1 (5 bases). V shed 5 bases and J shed 0 bases, with 20 bases lying between them. Germline assignment: CDR1 SGHRS and CDR2 YFSETQ. This CDR3 contains 18 residues. The CDR3 DNA sequence: TGCGCCAGCAGTCCGAACCGTATAAGGACAACGAACACCGGGGAGCTGTTTTTT. As protein: CASSPNRIRTTNTGELFF.

This chain links TRBV4-1 with TRBJ2-5; 8 nucleotides match TRBD2. The CDR3 has 14 residues. Germline assignment: CDR1 MGHRA and CDR2 YSYEKL. V shed 1 base and J 5 bases; nucleotides not matched to a gene: 3. CDR3: CASSQAGGPETQYF. In nucleotides, the CDR3 is TGCGCCAGCAGCCAAGCGGGAGGGCCGGAGACCCAGTACTTC.

The V and J genes are TRBV5-1 and TRBJ2-1; D tentatively fits TRBD1 or TRBD2 (5 bases each). V shed 1 base and J shed 8 bases, with 10 bases lying between them. Germline values: CDR1 SGHRS, CDR2 YFSETQ. The CDR3 extends over 13 amino acids. The CDR3 spells CASSLQGDHEQFF. DNA of the CDR3: TGCGCCAGCAGCTTGCAAGGGGACCATGAGCAGTTCTTC.

A remark on this clone: A read error may account for a junction end that differs from germline. V and J are TRBV29-1 and TRBJ1-5, with a weak D call TRBD1 (6 bases). Germline CDR1 is SQVTM and CDR2 is ANQGSEA. The CDR3 covers 16 residues. The CDR3 DNA follows: TGCAGCGCCGGTGGGGGCAGGAGTTCCAGCAATCAGCCCAAGCATTTT. Residues: CSAGGGRSSSNQPKHF.

The genes are TRBV9 and TRBJ2-2; the match to TRBD2 covers 9 bases. V dropped 2 bases and J dropped 0; count of bases not matched to a gene: 2. The CDR3 contains 16 residues. Germline V lookup: CDR1 SGDLS, CDR2 YYNGEE. The CDR3 bases are TGTGCCAGCAGCGTCTCTAGCGGGACGAACACCGGGGAGCTGTTTTTT. It codes for CASSVSSGTNTGELFF.

Remarks on this clone: Other nucleotide sequences in the sample specify the same CDR3. The chain carries TRBV5-1 and TRBJ2-1, with 12 bases identical to TRBD1. Germline V CDR1 and CDR2: SGHRS, YFSETQ. This CDR3 is built from 14 residues. V lost 4 bases and J lost 8; bases outside the gene matches: 4. The CDR3: CASSVGQGADEQFF. DNA for the CDR3: TGCGCCAGCAGCGTGGGACAGGGGGCTGATGAGCAGTTCTTC.

This clone has a handful of counts. The chain employs TRBV30 and TRBJ1-1; D perhaps matches TRBD1 (6 bases). Trimming removed 0 bases from V and 6 bases from J, with 17 bases in between. Germline V gene data show CDR1 as GTSNPN and CDR2 as SVGIG (reference sequence). The length of the CDR3 is 15 residues. The CDR3 coding sequence is TGTGCCTGGAGTGTAATAATTACAGGGCACCCTGAAGCTTTCTTT. It codes for CAWSVIITGHPEAFF.

This chain connects TRBV19 to TRBJ1-2; a weak D match, TRBD1 (5 bases). The CDR3 runs to 14 residues. From germline, CDR1 is LNHDA and CDR2 SQIVND (reference sequence). V lost 5 bases and J 4 bases, leaving 14 bases between the germline ends. The CDR3 DNA follows: TGTGCCAGTAGTGCAACTGGTGGGGGCTATGGCTACACCTTC. As protein: CASSATGGGYGYTF. Together with reference TRBV19 and TRBJ1-2, the CDR3 gives the full variable domain: DGGITQSPKYLFRKEGQNVTLSCEQNLNHDAMYWYRQDPGQGLRLIYYSQIVNDFQKGDIAEGYSVSREKKESFPLTVTSAQKNPTAFYLCASSATGGGYGYTFGSGTRLTVV.

The gene calls are TRBV9 and TRBJ2-2, with 10 bases identical to TRBD2. V was pared by 5 bases and J by 4 bases, with 11 bases of the junction left unmatched. The CDR3 consists of 17 residues. Germline-derived CDR1 and CDR2 are SGDLS and YYNGEE. CDR3 DNA: TGTGCCAGCAGTCCGAGTCTAGCGGGAGTTGCCACCGGGGAGCTGTTTTTT. Residues: CASSPSLAGVATGELFF.

This chain joins TRBV21-1 and TRBJ2-7; the D call in the table, TRBD2, was not verified against the DNA. TRBV21-1 is a known pseudogene. The CDR3 contains 16 residues. CDR3 amino acids: CASSKGPREHLAEQYF. The CDR3 DNA reads TGTGCCAGCAGCAAAGGGCCCCGGGAGCATCTTGCCGAGCAGTACTTC.

The V gene is TRBV5-1, the J gene TRBJ1-6; D is unresolved. Germline V gene data show CDR1 as SGHRS and CDR2 as YFSETQ. The V end was cut by 0 bases, the J end by 8 bases, with 9 bases between. CDR3 length equals 14 residues. The CDR3 DNA sequence: TGCGCCAGCAGCTTGGGGGCAGGAGATTCACCCCTCCACTTT. Protein sequence: CASSLGAGDSPLHF.